The entry that follows covers one T cell receptor (beta chain) sequence. The sample comes from a study of blood T cell repertoires in COVID-19. Produced via immunoSEQ multiplex PCR; TCRdb's table is partial and in-frame only. The sample contains approximately 390,000 clones, around 87% of which appear only once. Study members were between about 18 and 100 years old and lived in about two dozen US regions. The clonotype originates from a woman between 45 and 65 years old who had recovered from COVID-19. Sequencing was carried out using PBMCs or T cells enriched from blood (not recorded which).

In DNA form, the CDR3 reads TGTGCCAGCAAGAACAGGGGATCCCCTGGAAACACCATATATTTT. Translated, it gives CASKNRGSPGNTIYF. The chain uses TRBV27 and TRBJ1-3; TRBD1 matches 7 bases. CDR3 length equals 15 residues. Germline V gene lookup returns CDR1 MNHEY and CDR2 SMNVEV (reference sequence). Trimming cost V 7 bases and J 2 bases; bases outside gene matches: 8.